A selection of T cell receptor beta chains follows, all from one sample in a study of blood T cells in healthy people across ages. From the 5' RACE reads, TCRdb called clonotypes with MiXCR, one entry per CDR3 protein. The repertoire holds about 900,000 distinct CDR3 sequences, with around 62% as singletons. The sequenced material came from blood. Receptor source: a man in his thirties or forties in good health. The CDR3 runs from the conserved cysteine through the conserved F or W. Fields, in order: D gene, J gene, CDR3 length, clone size, V gene, CDR3 protein, CDR3 DNA. The D gene is left open where the match is weak. Some rows have no size entry. The others give once, few or many, or a class for an expanded clone.

D gene: .
J gene: TRBJ2-2
CDR3 length: 13
clone size: .
V gene: TRBV11-1
CDR3 protein: CASSPRPSGELFF
CDR3 DNA: TGTGCCAGCAGCCCGAGACCCAGCGGGGAGCTGTTTTTT

D gene: .
J gene: TRBJ2-7
CDR3 length: 15
clone size: .
V gene: TRBV28
CDR3 protein: CASSLLGLSSYEQYF
CDR3 DNA: TGTGCCAGCAGTTTATTAGGGCTGAGCTCCTACGAGCAGTACTTC

D gene: TRBD1
J gene: TRBJ1-4
CDR3 length: 17
clone size: .
V gene: TRBV2
CDR3 protein: CASSEARGGQGNEKLFF
CDR3 DNA: TGTGCCAGCAGTGAAGCGCGGGGGGGACAGGGTAATGAAAAACTGTTTTTT

D gene: .
J gene: TRBJ2-5
CDR3 length: 14
clone size: .
V gene: TRBV4-2
CDR3 protein: CASSPLGGAETQYF
CDR3 DNA: TGTGCCAGCAGCCCCTTGGGGGGCGCCGAGACCCAGTACTTC

D gene: TRBD1
J gene: TRBJ2-5
CDR3 length: 15
clone size: many
V gene: TRBV7-2
CDR3 protein: CASSHGQGRQETQYF
CDR3 DNA: TGTGCCAGCAGCCACGGACAGGGGCGTCAAGAGACCCAGTACTTC

D gene: TRBD1
J gene: TRBJ2-7
CDR3 length: 14
clone size: .
V gene: TRBV6-6
CDR3 protein: CASKSGTGSYEQYF
CDR3 DNA: TGTGCCAGCAAATCCGGGACAGGGTCGTACGAGCAGTACTTC

D gene: .
J gene: TRBJ2-5
CDR3 length: 16
clone size: .
V gene: TRBV4-1
CDR3 protein: CASSQRRDRPQETQYF
CDR3 DNA: TGCGCCAGCAGCCAACGCCGAGACAGACCCCAAGAGACCCAGTACTTC

D gene: TRBD2
J gene: TRBJ2-1
CDR3 length: 16
clone size: few
V gene: TRBV7-2
CDR3 protein: CASSLRGTRAPNEQFF
CDR3 DNA: TGTGCCAGCAGCCTCCGGGGGACTAGGGCCCCGAATGAGCAGTTCTTC

D gene: .
J gene: TRBJ2-5
CDR3 length: 11
clone size: .
V gene: TRBV10-3
CDR3 protein: CATRVEETQYF
CDR3 DNA: TGTGCCACCAGGGTAGAGGAGACCCAGTACTTC

D gene: .
J gene: TRBJ2-7
CDR3 length: 15
clone size: .
V gene: TRBV9
CDR3 protein: CASSVGRELVYEQYF
CDR3 DNA: TGTGCCAGCAGCGTAGGAAGGGAGCTAGTATACGAGCAGTACTTC